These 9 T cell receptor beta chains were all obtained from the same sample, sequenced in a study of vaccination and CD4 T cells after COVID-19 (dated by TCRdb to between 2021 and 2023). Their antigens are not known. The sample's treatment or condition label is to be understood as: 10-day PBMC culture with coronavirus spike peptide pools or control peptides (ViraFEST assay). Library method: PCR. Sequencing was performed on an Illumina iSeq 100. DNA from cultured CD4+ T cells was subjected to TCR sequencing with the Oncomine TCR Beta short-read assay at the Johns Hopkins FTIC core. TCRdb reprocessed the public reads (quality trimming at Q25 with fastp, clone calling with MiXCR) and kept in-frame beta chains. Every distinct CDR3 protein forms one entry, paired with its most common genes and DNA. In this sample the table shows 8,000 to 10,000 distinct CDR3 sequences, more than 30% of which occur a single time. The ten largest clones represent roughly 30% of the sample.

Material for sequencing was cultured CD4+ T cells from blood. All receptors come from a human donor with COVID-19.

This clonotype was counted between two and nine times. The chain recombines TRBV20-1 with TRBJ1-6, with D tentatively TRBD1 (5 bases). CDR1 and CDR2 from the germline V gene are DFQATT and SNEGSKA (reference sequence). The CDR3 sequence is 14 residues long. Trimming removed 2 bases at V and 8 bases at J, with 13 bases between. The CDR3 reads CSARLQGPDSPLHF. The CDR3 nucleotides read TGCAGTGCTAGATTGCAGGGCCCTGATTCACCCCTCCACTTT.

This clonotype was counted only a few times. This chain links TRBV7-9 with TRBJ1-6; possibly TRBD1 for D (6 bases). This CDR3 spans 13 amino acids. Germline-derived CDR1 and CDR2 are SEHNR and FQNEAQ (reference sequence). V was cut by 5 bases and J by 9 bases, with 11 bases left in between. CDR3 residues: CASSTWTASPLHF. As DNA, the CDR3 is TGTGCCAGCAGCACCTGGACAGCTTCACCCCTCCACTTT.

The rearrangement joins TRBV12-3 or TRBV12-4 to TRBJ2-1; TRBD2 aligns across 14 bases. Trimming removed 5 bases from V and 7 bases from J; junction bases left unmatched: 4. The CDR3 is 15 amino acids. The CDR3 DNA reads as TGTGCCAGCAGTAGGACTAGCGGGGGGACAAATGAGCAGTTCTTC. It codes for CASSRTSGGTNEQFF.

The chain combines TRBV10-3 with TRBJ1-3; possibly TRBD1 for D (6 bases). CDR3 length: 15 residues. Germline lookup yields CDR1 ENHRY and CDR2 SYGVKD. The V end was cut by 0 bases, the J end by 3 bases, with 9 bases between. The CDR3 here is CAISESGQFGNTIYF. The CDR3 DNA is TGTGCCATCAGTGAGTCTGGACAGTTTGGAAACACCATATATTTT.

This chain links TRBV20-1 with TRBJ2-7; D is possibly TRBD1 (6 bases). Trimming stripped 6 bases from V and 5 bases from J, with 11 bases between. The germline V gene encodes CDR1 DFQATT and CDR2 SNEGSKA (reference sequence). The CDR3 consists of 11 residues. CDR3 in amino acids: CSAGTTDEQYF. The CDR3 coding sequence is TGCAGTGCCGGGACAACCGACGAGCAGTACTTC.

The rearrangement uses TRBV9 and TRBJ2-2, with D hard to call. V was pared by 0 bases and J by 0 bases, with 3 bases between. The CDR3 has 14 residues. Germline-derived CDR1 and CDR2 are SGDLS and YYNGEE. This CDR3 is CASSVDANTGELFF. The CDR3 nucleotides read TGTGCCAGCAGCGTAGACGCGAACACCGGGGAGCTGTTTTTT.

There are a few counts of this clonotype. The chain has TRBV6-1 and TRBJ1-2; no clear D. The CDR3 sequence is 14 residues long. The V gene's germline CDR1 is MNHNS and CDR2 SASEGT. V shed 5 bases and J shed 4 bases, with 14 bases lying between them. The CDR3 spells CASSRTEDLYGYTF. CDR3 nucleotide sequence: TGTGCCAGCAGTCGGACGGAGGACCTCTATGGCTACACCTTC.

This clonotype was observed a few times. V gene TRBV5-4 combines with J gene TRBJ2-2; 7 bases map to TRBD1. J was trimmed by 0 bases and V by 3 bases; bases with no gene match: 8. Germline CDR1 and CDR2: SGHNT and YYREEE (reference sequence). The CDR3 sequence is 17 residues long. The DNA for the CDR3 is TGTGCCAGCAGCTCCAAGCGGACAGGATCGAACACCGGGGAGCTGTTTTTT. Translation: CASSSKRTGSNTGELFF.

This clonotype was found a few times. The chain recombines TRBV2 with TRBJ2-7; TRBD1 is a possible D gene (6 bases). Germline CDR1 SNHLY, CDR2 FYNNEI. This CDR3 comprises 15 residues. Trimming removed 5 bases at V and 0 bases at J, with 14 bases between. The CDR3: CASSRDTVPSYEQYF. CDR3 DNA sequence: TGTGCCAGCAGTCGGGACACCGTCCCCTCCTACGAGCAGTACTTC.